The 22 T cell receptor beta chains reported below all come from one sample, sequenced in a study of blood T cell repertoires in COVID-19. Libraries were prepared by immunoSEQ multiplex PCR; TCRdb keeps only in-frame clonotypes and omits some of them. The profile shows tens of thousands of clones, over 75% of them singletons. Material for sequencing was peripheral blood. These receptors were collected from a man aged 35-49 years with acute or convalescent COVID-19.

The chain joins TRBV6-1 to TRBJ1-5; 7 nucleotides match TRBD1. This CDR3 region has 20 residues. Trimming took 2 bases from V and 4 from J; bases not matched to a gene: 20. CDR1 and CDR2 from the germline V gene are MNHNS and SASEGT. CDR3 loop: CASSERGNRGVGFGNQPQHF. The CDR3, as DNA: TGTGCCAGCAGTGAAAGGGGGAACAGGGGAGTGGGATTCGGGAATCAGCCCCAGCATTTT.

This clone was picked up one time. The chain couples TRBV11-3 to TRBJ2-7; possibly TRBD1 for D (6 bases). Germline values: CDR1 SGHNT, CDR2 YENEEA. The CDR3 consists of 13 residues. The V and J ends lost 0 bases and 4 bases respectively, with 7 bases between them. The CDR3 is CASSLEQGYEQYF. The CDR3 nucleotides read TGTGCCAGCAGCTTAGAACAGGGTTACGAGCAGTACTTC. Using reference TRBV11-3 and TRBJ2-7 for the parts outside the CDR3, the full variable domain is EAGVVQSPRYKIIEKKQPVAFWCNPISGHNTLYWYLQNLGQGPELLIRYENEEAVDDSQLPKDRFSAERLKGVDSTLKIQPAELGDSAVYLCASSLEQGYEQYFGPGTRLTVT.

This sequence joins TRBV7-2 and TRBJ1-2; D unclear. CDR1 and CDR2 from the germline V gene are SGHTA and FQGNSA. The CDR3 is 16 amino acids. The V end lost 2 bases, the J end lost 3 bases, and 16 bases lay between the germline ends. The CDR3 loop reads CASSLYTVGTHYGYTF. The CDR3 nucleotides read TGTGCCAGCAGCTTATACACCGTGGGCACTCACTATGGCTACACCTTC.

The V and J genes are TRBV7-8 and TRBJ2-7; 9 bases are a match to TRBD1. Germline V gene sequence: CDR1 SGHVS, CDR2 FQNEAQ. The CDR3 extends over 14 amino acids. J lost 7 bases, V lost 5 bases, and 9 bases had no gene match. In DNA, the CDR3 is TGTGCCAGCAGCCCCCGGACAGGGGTCGAGGAGCAGTACTTC. Translation gives CASSPRTGVEEQYF.

The chain carries TRBV11-2 and TRBJ2-7; the D gene is possibly TRBD1 (6 bases). From germline, CDR1 is SGHAT and CDR2 FQNNGV. Trimming pared 0 bases from V and 4 bases from J, leaving 13 bases between. The CDR3 runs 15 residues. CDR3 loop: CASSLDRWGRYEQYF. CDR3 in DNA: TGTGCCAGCAGCTTAGATCGATGGGGGCGGTACGAGCAGTACTTC.

The chain recombines TRBV2 with TRBJ2-1, with TRBD2 matching over 11 bases. Germline trimming cut 11 bases from V and 6 bases from J; bases unmatched to any gene: 12. The V gene's germline CDR1 is SNHLY and CDR2 FYNNEI. The CDR3 is 15 residues long. The CDR3 DNA reads as TGTGCCGGCACCTTGGGACTAGCGGAAATCAATGAGCAGTTCTTC. Translated: CAGTLGLAEINEQFF.

The chain couples TRBV4-1 to TRBJ2-2; a possible D gene is TRBD2 (5 bases). V lost 4 bases and J 4 bases, leaving 10 bases between the germline ends. This CDR3 has 14 residues. CDR1 and CDR2 (germline): MGHRA, YSYEKL. The CDR3 DNA is TGCGCCAGCAGCCTAGACGGACTCACCGGGGAGCTGTTTTTT. This translates into CASSLDGLTGELFF.

As DNA, the CDR3 is TGCGCCAGCAGCCCGCGCGGCGGGCAATACAATGAGCAGTTCTTC. Protein sequence: CASSPRGGQYNEQFF. This chain joins TRBV4-3 and TRBJ2-1; a possible D gene is TRBD2 (5 bases). V was clipped by 4 bases and J by 4 bases, with 14 bases between them. Per germline, CDR1 LGHNA and CDR2 YSLEER. CDR3 length equals 15 residues.

V usage is TRBV7-2 and J usage is TRBJ2-1; the match to TRBD2 covers 8 bases. V shed 5 bases and J 9 bases; nucleotides not matched to a gene: 12. The germline V gene has CDR1 SGHTA and CDR2 FQGNSA. This CDR3 comprises 15 residues. For the CDR3, the DNA is TGTGCCAGCAGCCGTAATAGCGGGATGCCGGGTGAGCAGTTCTTC. It codes for CASSRNSGMPGEQFF.

This rearrangement joins TRBV11-2 to TRBJ2-7; TRBD1 might be the D (7 bases). CDR1 and CDR2 from the germline V gene are SGHAT and FQNNGV. The CDR3 spans 14 residues. V was clipped by 1 base and J by 5 bases, with 12 bases between them. The CDR3 DNA reads TGTGCCAGCAGCTTAGTTGACAGGGAGGACGAGCAGTACTTC. Translated: CASSLVDREDEQYF.

The J gene is TRBJ2-7, the V gene TRBV9; D remains ambiguous. With 0 bases removed from V and 2 bases from J, the gap between germline ends came to 21 bases. This CDR3 has 18 residues. Germline-derived CDR1 and CDR2 are SGDLS and YYNGEE. CDR3: CASSVERWADRSPYEQYF. The CDR3 bases are TGTGCCAGCAGCGTAGAAAGGTGGGCAGACCGCTCCCCCTACGAGCAGTACTTC.

The rearrangement joins TRBV6-5 to TRBJ1-2; D call uncertain. In germline, CDR1 is MNHEY, CDR2 SVGAGI. The CDR3 runs 15 residues. The germline V and J ends were trimmed by 7 bases and 4 bases, with 19 bases remaining between them. CDR3 in amino acids: CASTSGGFFGYGYTF. The CDR3 DNA reads as TGTGCCAGCACGTCTGGAGGGTTTTTTGGCTATGGCTACACCTTC.

The gene calls are TRBV12-3 or TRBV12-4 and TRBJ2-1; 11 bases agree with TRBD2. The CDR3 consists of 13 residues. With V trimmed by 6 bases and J by 10 bases, 5 bases remained unmatched. The CDR3 loop is CASRYLAGGEQFF. In DNA form, the CDR3 reads TGTGCCAGCAGATACCTAGCGGGAGGCGAGCAGTTCTTC.

The chain uses TRBV27 and TRBJ2-7, with a tentative D call TRBD1 (6 bases). Germline CDR1 reads MNHEY; CDR2 reads SMNVEV (reference sequence). Trimming cost V 6 bases and J 3 bases, with 12 bases left between them. The CDR3 totals 13 residues. In DNA form, the CDR3 reads TGTGCCAGCAGCAGAGACAGGAGCTACGAGCAGTACTTC. This translates into CASSRDRSYEQYF.

The chain employs TRBV9 and TRBJ1-3; TRBD1 aligns across 9 bases. Trimming took 4 bases from V and 4 from J; bases not matched to a gene: 6. The CDR3 totals 15 residues. Germline values: CDR1 SGDLS, CDR2 YYNGEE. For the CDR3, the DNA is TGTGCCAGCAGCCCACAGACAGGGGGGGGAAACACCATATATTTT. This translates into CASSPQTGGGNTIYF.

The CDR3 nucleotides are TGTGCCAGCAGCTCCCGGGACAGGGCAACTGAAGCTTTCTTT. Amino acid sequence: CASSSRDRATEAFF. The V call is TRBV7-2, the J call TRBJ1-1; TRBD1 aligns across 9 bases. Germline V CDR1 and CDR2: SGHTA, FQGNSA. The V gene end was trimmed by 4 bases and the J gene end by 5 bases; junction bases not matched to a gene: 5. The CDR3 covers 14 residues.

The chain is built from TRBV7-7 and TRBJ2-3, with D hard to call. Germline V CDR1 and CDR2: SSHAT, FNYEAQ (reference sequence). V lost 5 bases and J lost 0, with 9 bases in between. The CDR3 spans 14 residues. The CDR3 DNA reads TGTGCCAGCAGCCCTACGACTAGCACAGATACGCAGTATTTT. Amino acid sequence: CASSPTTSTDTQYF.

The table lists this clone with a count of one. The chain joins TRBV7-2 to TRBJ2-7; D is undetermined. V dropped 5 bases and J dropped 3 bases, with 14 bases sitting between them. The CDR3 spans 14 residues. Germline V gives CDR1 SGHTA, CDR2 FQGNSA. CDR3 nucleotides: TGTGCCAGCAGCCTCCCCCCTACCGTCTACGAGCAGTACTTC. It is translated as CASSLPPTVYEQYF.

The V gene is TRBV7-2, the J gene TRBJ2-1, with 12 nucleotides matching TRBD2. This CDR3 has 15 amino acids. V was clipped by 2 bases and J by 10 bases; unmatched bases: 6. The V gene's germline CDR1 is SGHTA and CDR2 FQGNSA. The CDR3 DNA sequence: TGTGCCAGCAGCTTACGGCTAGCGGGAGGGTCCGAGCAGTTCTTC. Translated, it gives CASSLRLAGGSEQFF. Using reference TRBV7-2 and TRBJ2-1 for the parts outside the CDR3, the full variable domain is GAGVSQSPSNKVTEKGKDVELRCDPISGHTALYWYRQSLGQGLEFLIYFQGNSAPDKSGLPSDRFSAERTGGSVSTLTIQRTQQEDSAVYLCASSLRLAGGSEQFFGPGTRLTVL.

This chain joins TRBV7-8 and TRBJ2-7, with D maybe TRBD1 (5 bases). The germline gives CDR1 SGHVS, CDR2 FQNEAQ. This CDR3 comprises 13 residues. Between the trimmed V and J ends, which lost 5 bases and 13 bases, there was a span of 21 bases. CDR3 sequence: CASSPSTVVRLYF. As DNA, the CDR3 is TGTGCCAGCAGCCCCTCGACAGTCGTAAGGTTATACTTC.

This clone was seen once. The chain employs TRBV3-1 (or the pseudogene TRBV3-2) and TRBJ2-3; D might be TRBD1 (6 bases). CDR3 size: 16 residues. Trimming stripped 4 bases from V and 5 bases from J, with 19 bases between. CDR1 and CDR2 (germline): LGHDT, YNNKEL (reference sequence). The CDR3 DNA follows: TGTGCCAGCAGCCGATGGACAGAATCAACGGGAGATACGCAGTATTTT. It specifies CASSRWTESTGDTQYF.

Points on this clone: This same CDR3 is encoded by further DNA sequences in the sample. The gene calls are TRBV27 and TRBJ1-1; no clear D. There are 13 residues in the CDR3. The V gene lost 6 bases and the J gene lost 0 bases, with 8 bases spanning the gap. The V gene's germline CDR1 is MNHEY and CDR2 SMNVEV (reference sequence). The CDR3 DNA reads TGTGCCAGCAGCTATAGTATGAACACTGAAGCTTTCTTT. It yields the protein CASSYSMNTEAFF.